This is a list of T cell receptor beta chains from one sample in a study of cytomegalovirus exposure and HLA in healthy donors. Using immunoSEQ multiplex PCR, the repertoire was profiled, and TCRdb retains in-frame clones only, with some absent. The sample comprises about 140,000 clones, roughly four fifths of which are singletons, and around 1.5% rests with the top ten. The specimen was PBMCs. These receptors originate from a female donor in good health and CMV-seronegative. Both conserved end residues are part of each CDR3. A D gene is named only where the DNA matches it firmly. Only some rows state a clone size, as once, few, many or a class for expanded clones.

j_call clone_size v_call d_call cdr3_aa cdr3_nt
TRBJ2-3 NA TRBV5-6 NA CASSLEHDTQYF TGTGCCAGCAGCCTGGAGCACGATACGCAGTATTTT
TRBJ2-7 NA TRBV7-9 NA CASSSTRATAPYEQYF TGTGCCAGCAGCTCCACCCGAGCGACGGCTCCCTACGAGCAGTACTTC
TRBJ2-1 NA TRBV28 NA CASGATGGPGEQFF TGTGCCAGCGGAGCGACCGGGGGTCCCGGGGAGCAGTTCTTC
TRBJ2-4 few TRBV10-3 TRBD2 CARAAGDIQYF TGTGCCCGGGCGGCGGGAGACATTCAGTACTTC
TRBJ2-3 once TRBV27 TRBD2 CASSWTSGRMDTQYF TGTGCCAGCAGTTGGACTAGCGGGAGGATGGATACGCAGTATTTT
TRBJ1-2 NA TRBV28 TRBD1 CASSLHRGWTF TGTGCCAGCAGTTTACACAGGGGATGGACCTTC
TRBJ1-2 NA TRBV28 TRBD1 CASTRTGAYYGYTF TGTGCCAGCACCCGGACAGGGGCCTACTATGGCTACACCTTC
TRBJ2-6 NA TRBV7-9 NA CASSATGSGANVLTF TGTGCCAGCAGCGCCACAGGGTCTGGGGCCAACGTCCTGACTTTC
TRBJ2-1 NA TRBV27 NA CASSPRQGVSGRPSSYNEQFF TGTGCCAGCAGTCCCCGACAGGGGGTTAGCGGGAGGCCAAGCTCCTACAATGAGCAGTTCTTC
TRBJ2-1 NA TRBV11-2 TRBD2 CASSLDPGLASYNEQFF TGTGCCAGCAGCTTAGATCCGGGACTAGCGTCCTACAATGAGCAGTTCTTC
TRBJ1-2 NA TRBV2 TRBD1 CASSNRGSEGYTF TGTGCCAGCAGTAACAGGGGATCGGAAGGCTACACCTTC
TRBJ2-1 medium-sized TRBV4-2 TRBD2 CASRTGAICGGISYNEQFF TGTGCCAGCAGGACCGGAGCAATTTGCGGGGGGATCTCCTACAATGAGCAGTTCTTC
TRBJ2-2 NA TRBV11-2 TRBD2 CASRGGAGVAGELFF TGTGCCAGCCGCGGGGGGGCAGGGGTGGCCGGGGAGCTGTTTTTT
TRBJ2-3 once TRBV28 TRBD1 CASSPDRGATDTQYF TGTGCCAGCAGCCCGGACAGGGGGGCCACAGATACGCAGTATTTT
TRBJ2-7 NA TRBV6-6 NA CASSYTPYEQYF TGTGCCAGCAGTTACACACCCTACGAGCAGTACTTC
TRBJ2-7 NA TRBV7-6 TRBD2 CASSSERGGEYEQYF TGTGCCAGCAGCTCGGAGCGGGGGGGTGAATACGAGCAGTACTTC
TRBJ2-5 NA TRBV4-1 TRBD1 CASSQDRQGASETQYF TGCGCCAGCAGCCAAGATCGGCAGGGGGCATCAGAGACCCAGTACTTC
TRBJ2-2 few TRBV6-4 TRBD1 CASSAGQGDTGELFF TGTGCCAGCAGTGCGGGACAGGGAGACACCGGGGAGCTGTTTTTT
TRBJ2-1 NA TRBV6-6 NA CASSYSTGSNEQFF TGTGCCAGCAGTTACTCGACTGGCTCCAATGAGCAGTTCTTC
TRBJ1-4 NA TRBV27 NA CASSLGPTNEKLFF TGTGCCAGCAGTTTAGGGCCTACTAATGAAAAACTGTTTTTT
TRBJ1-1 NA TRBV2 NA CASSKLWSQGKEAFF TGTGCCAGCAGTAAACTATGGTCCCAGGGAAAAGAAGCTTTCTTT
TRBJ2-7 NA TRBV15 NA CATSRDRSTLGYEQYF TGTGCCACCAGCAGAGATAGGAGTACACTCGGTTACGAGCAGTACTTC
TRBJ1-4 NA TRBV14 NA CASSQAFGRLFF TGTGCCAGCAGCCAAGCTTTTGGCAGACTGTTTTTT
TRBJ1-1 NA TRBV6-1 NA CASSVQGNSEAFF TGTGCCAGCAGTGTCCAGGGTAACAGTGAAGCTTTCTTT
TRBJ2-7 NA TRBV30 TRBD1 CAWSSLTGGGEQYF TGTGCCTGGAGTTCTCTCACAGGGGGCGGCGAGCAGTACTTC
TRBJ1-1 NA TRBV11-3 NA CASSYRPGTEAFF TGTGCCAGCAGCTACCGGCCGGGCACTGAAGCTTTCTTT
TRBJ1-4 NA TRBV29-1 NA CSVGGGGEKLFF TGCAGCGTTGGAGGGGGGGGCGAAAAACTGTTTTTT
TRBJ1-2 NA TRBV30 TRBD1 CAWSVRGGKGYGYTF TGTGCCTGGAGTGTACGAGGGGGCAAAGGCTATGGCTACACCTTC
TRBJ1-2 NA TRBV5-8 TRBD1 CASSSRDRGRVYGYTF TGTGCCAGCAGCTCCCGGGACAGGGGGCGAGTCTATGGCTACACCTTC
TRBJ1-2 NA TRBV10-1 NA CASSESNSYGYTF TGCGCCAGCAGTGAGTCGAACAGCTATGGCTACACCTTC
TRBJ2-5 NA TRBV4-2 NA CASSQVPSEIETQYF TGTGCCAGCAGCCAAGTTCCTAGCGAGATAGAGACCCAGTACTTC
TRBJ1-1 NA TRBV10-2 NA CASRSRVVNTEAFF TGCGCCAGCAGGTCCAGGGTGGTGAACACTGAAGCTTTCTTT
TRBJ2-2 many TRBV27 TRBD1 CASTEGQGNTGELFF TGTGCCAGCACCGAGGGACAGGGGAACACCGGGGAGCTGTTTTTT
TRBJ1-5 NA TRBV7-8 NA CASSLSGPGGRRNQPQHF TGTGCCAGCAGCTTAAGTGGGCCGGGTGGCAGGAGGAATCAGCCCCAGCATTTT
TRBJ2-1 NA TRBV25-1 NA CASSTPLRRGNNEQFF TGTGCCAGCAGTACCCCCTTACGTCGAGGGAACAATGAGCAGTTCTTC
TRBJ2-5 once TRBV2 TRBD1 CASRSGTGGSQETQYF TGTGCCAGCAGGTCTGGGACAGGGGGCTCCCAAGAGACCCAGTACTTC
TRBJ1-2 NA TRBV7-2 TRBD1 CASSSRSTGSLGGYTF TGTGCCAGCAGCTCACGCTCGACAGGGTCTCTGGGAGGCTACACCTTC
TRBJ1-2 NA TRBV11-1 NA CASSQIPSQGLYTF TGTGCCAGCAGCCAAATCCCTTCCCAGGGGCTCTACACCTTC
TRBJ2-7 NA TRBV27 NA CASSPDRYEQYF TGTGCCAGCAGCCCCGACAGGTACGAGCAGTACTTC
TRBJ2-1 NA TRBV11-2 TRBD2 CASSPRLAGSDEQFF TGTGCCAGCAGCCCAAGACTAGCGGGATCGGATGAGCAGTTCTTC
TRBJ2-7 NA TRBV7-3 TRBD2 CASSLIAGDHEQYF TGTGCCAGCAGCTTAATAGCGGGAGACCACGAGCAGTACTTC
TRBJ2-2 few TRBV6-4 NA CASSDEGYTGELFF TGTGCCAGCAGTGACGAGGGATACACCGGGGAGCTGTTTTTT
TRBJ2-2 NA TRBV11-2 NA CASSFTGRFASAGELFF TGTGCCAGCAGCTTTACAGGGCGATTTGCGAGCGCCGGGGAGCTGTTTTTT
TRBJ2-1 NA TRBV7-3 NA CASSRYTGSPAQAYNEQFF TGTGCCAGCAGCCGTTATACAGGGTCCCCAGCACAAGCTTACAATGAGCAGTTCTTC